The T cell receptor (beta chain) described here comes from a study of identical twins. The CDR3 is made up of 14 amino acids. Trimming removed 6 bases from V and 2 bases from J; junction bases left unmatched: 5. From germline, CDR1 is WNHNN and CDR2 SYGVQD (reference sequence). In TCRdb, the 5' RACE reads were re-called with MiXCR into one record per CDR3 protein. The sample has a few hundred thousand distinct CDR3 sequences, about a fifth seen once. The material sequenced was naive T cells sorted from blood. The receptor was isolated from a man aged 45-65 years in good health. The chain carries TRBV10-1 and TRBJ2-3; 7 bases line up with TRBD1. The chain's CDR3 is CASRLGQATDTQYF. DNA for the CDR3: TGCGCCAGCAGGCTAGGACAGGCCACAGATACGCAGTATTTT.